This T cell receptor (beta chain) was identified in a study of Graves' ophthalmopathy and Graves' hyperthyroidism. The junction had 9 bases not matched to a gene; V was cut back by 4 bases and J by 4 bases. The germline CDR1 and CDR2 sequences are MNHEY and SVGEGT. The CDR3 covers 15 residues. Amplification of TCR beta CDR3 regions used RNA transcripts. The workflow started with a first-round RT-PCR run with HTBI primers and then moved on to a second-round multiplex PCR. A single record per CDR3 protein comes from TCRdb applying MiXCR to the multiplex PCR reads. This table has roughly 420,000 distinct CDR3 sequences, around a fifth appearing once. Whole-study results and caveats: Between ophthalmopathy and stable hyperthyroidism, a 13-signature model drew a separation with just over 85% sensitivity and 75% to 82% specificity.

Hyperthyroidism showing no ophthalmopathy within 18 months of follow-up was stable. New diagnoses, under 2 months' duration, and ages 18 to 65 characterized the hyperthyroidism patients. Pregnancy or lactation, uncontrolled infections and other autoimmune diseases were grounds for excluding patients. To note about this clonotype: Antigen: not known.

The sequencing sample was made of peripheral blood. The sequence was obtained from a young woman with stable Graves' hyperthyroidism. The rearrangement joins TRBV6-2 or TRBV6-3 to TRBJ2-5; 7 bases are shared with TRBD1. The CDR3 protein is CASSSADRAGETQYF. In DNA form, the CDR3 reads TGTGCCAGCAGTTCCGCCGACAGGGCCGGAGAGACCCAGTACTTC.